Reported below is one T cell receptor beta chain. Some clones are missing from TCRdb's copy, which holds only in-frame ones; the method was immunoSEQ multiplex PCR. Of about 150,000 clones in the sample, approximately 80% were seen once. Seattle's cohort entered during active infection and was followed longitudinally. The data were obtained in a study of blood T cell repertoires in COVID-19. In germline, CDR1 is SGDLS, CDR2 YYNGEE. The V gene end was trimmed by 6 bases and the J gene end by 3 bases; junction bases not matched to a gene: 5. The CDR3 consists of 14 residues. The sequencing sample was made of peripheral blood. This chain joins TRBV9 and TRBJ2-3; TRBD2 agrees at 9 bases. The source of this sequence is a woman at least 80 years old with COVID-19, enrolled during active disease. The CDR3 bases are TGTGCCAGCACCTCGCGGGGGGGAACAGATACGCAGTATTTT. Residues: CASTSRGGTDTQYF.